The clone carrying this TCR beta chain was observed at least ten times. This CDR3 comprises 13 residues. V lost 4 bases, J lost 3 bases, and 10 bases lay in between. Germline lookup yields CDR1 GTSNPN and CDR2 SVGIG (reference sequence). Amplified regions were TCR beta CDR3 sequences from RNA transcripts. When the TCR CDR3 underwent first-round RT-PCR, the HTBI primer set was used. Using its own MiXCR run on the multiplex PCR reads, TCRdb lists one record per CDR3 protein. The table records approximately 400,000 distinct CDR3 sequences, roughly 13% of them present only once. This sample is part of a study of T cells in Graves' hyperthyroidism and ophthalmopathy.

The source is a middle-aged man with Graves' ophthalmopathy. The rearrangement links TRBV30 to TRBJ1-3; possibly TRBD1 for D (5 bases). The material sequenced was blood. CDR3 loop: CAWTRDGGNTIYF. CDR3 nucleotide sequence: TGTGCCTGGACCAGGGACGGTGGAAACACCATATATTTT.